The rows below give T cell receptor beta chains drawn from one sample of a study of technical replicates of blood from a handful of donors. The repertoire was sequenced with immunoSEQ multiplex PCR; TCRdb's copy has only in-frame clones and lacks some. Of approximately 65,000 clones listed, around 87% are singletons. The source material was PBMCs. These receptors all stem from a human donor in good health. Some clones in this sample may be carry-over from other donors' samples. Each CDR3 is given with its conserved first and last residue. D genes are given only for firm matches. Not all rows give a size; the values are once, few, many and, for expanded clones, a class.

v_call: TRBV5-4; clone_size: once; d_call: -; j_call: TRBJ2-4; cdr3_length: 14; cdr3_nt: TGTGCCAGCAGCTCGCGACAGGTCGAGGGCATTCAGTACTTC; cdr3_aa: CASSSRQVEGIQYF
v_call: TRBV19; clone_size: -; d_call: TRBD1; j_call: TRBJ2-7; cdr3_length: 15; cdr3_nt: TGTGCCAGTAGTATAGGGACAGGGGCGAGCTACGAGCAGTACTTC; cdr3_aa: CASSIGTGASYEQYF
v_call: TRBV7-8; clone_size: -; d_call: -; j_call: TRBJ2-1; cdr3_length: 14; cdr3_nt: TGTGCCAGCAGCCCCCTACTAGCCCGCAATGAGCAGTTCTTC; cdr3_aa: CASSPLLARNEQFF
v_call: TRBV14; clone_size: -; d_call: -; j_call: TRBJ2-6; cdr3_length: 16; cdr3_nt: TGTGCCAGCAGCCCCTACAGGGCCCCTGGGGCCAACGTCCTGACTTTC; cdr3_aa: CASSPYRAPGANVLTF
v_call: TRBV5-6; clone_size: -; d_call: TRBD2; j_call: TRBJ2-7; cdr3_length: 12; cdr3_nt: TGTGCCAGCGGAGCGGGATATCTGGAGCAGTACTTC; cdr3_aa: CASGAGYLEQYF
v_call: TRBV28; clone_size: -; d_call: TRBD1; j_call: TRBJ1-3; cdr3_length: 15; cdr3_nt: TGTGCCAGCAGTGAGGGGGCAGCGGGTGGAAACACCATATATTTT; cdr3_aa: CASSEGAAGGNTIYF
v_call: TRBV9; clone_size: -; d_call: TRBD1; j_call: TRBJ2-7; cdr3_length: 14; cdr3_nt: TGTGCCAGCAGCGTAGAAGACAGGGCTGGCGAGCAGTACTTC; cdr3_aa: CASSVEDRAGEQYF
v_call: TRBV27; clone_size: once; d_call: TRBD1; j_call: TRBJ1-1; cdr3_length: 17; cdr3_nt: TGTGCCAGCAGTTTCGAGGCGCGGGACAGGGGAATTACTGAAGCTTTCTTT; cdr3_aa: CASSFEARDRGITEAFF
v_call: TRBV9; clone_size: -; d_call: -; j_call: TRBJ1-4; cdr3_length: 15; cdr3_nt: TGTGCCAGCAGCTCCACAGGCGCAACTAATGAAAAACTGTTTTTT; cdr3_aa: CASSSTGATNEKLFF
v_call: TRBV19; clone_size: -; d_call: -; j_call: TRBJ1-1; cdr3_length: 14; cdr3_nt: TGTGCCAGTAGTACATTCGGGGGGAGAACTGAAGCTTTCTTT; cdr3_aa: CASSTFGGRTEAFF
v_call: TRBV4-3; clone_size: -; d_call: TRBD2; j_call: TRBJ2-1; cdr3_length: 16; cdr3_nt: TGCGCCAGCAGCCAAGAGGGGGGAGCGGGAGATAATGAGCAGTTCTTC; cdr3_aa: CASSQEGGAGDNEQFF
v_call: TRBV7-9; clone_size: -; d_call: -; j_call: TRBJ1-2; cdr3_length: 15; cdr3_nt: TGTGCCAGCAGCTTAGGGCCTGCTTCAAACTATGGCTACACCTTC; cdr3_aa: CASSLGPASNYGYTF
v_call: TRBV5-1; clone_size: -; d_call: -; j_call: TRBJ1-4; cdr3_length: 16; cdr3_nt: TGCGCCAGCAGCTCCTCAGGGTCGGCCATCTATGAAAAACTGTTTTTT; cdr3_aa: CASSSSGSAIYEKLFF
v_call: TRBV5-5; clone_size: -; d_call: -; j_call: TRBJ1-2; cdr3_length: 12; cdr3_nt: TGTGCCAGCAGCCCCGGGAGCTATGGCTACACCTTC; cdr3_aa: CASSPGSYGYTF
v_call: TRBV14; clone_size: -; d_call: TRBD2; j_call: TRBJ2-5; cdr3_length: 19; cdr3_nt: TGTGCCAGCAGCCTAATCCCGGGACTAGCGACGTTTCTCCGAGAGACCCAGTACTTC; cdr3_aa: CASSLIPGLATFLRETQYF
v_call: TRBV2; clone_size: -; d_call: -; j_call: TRBJ2-2; cdr3_length: 15; cdr3_nt: TGTGCCAGCAGTGTTTGGCAGGGGAGCACCGGGGAGCTGTTTTTT; cdr3_aa: CASSVWQGSTGELFF
v_call: TRBV7-2; clone_size: -; d_call: TRBD1; j_call: TRBJ1-5; cdr3_length: 17; cdr3_nt: TGTGCCAGCAGCTTAGTAGGGGGCCCCTATAGCAATCAGCCCCAGCATTTT; cdr3_aa: CASSLVGGPYSNQPQHF
v_call: TRBV27; clone_size: once; d_call: -; j_call: TRBJ2-7; cdr3_length: 13; cdr3_nt: TGTGCCAGCAGTTTATCGGAGTTCTACGAGCAGTACTTC; cdr3_aa: CASSLSEFYEQYF
v_call: TRBV4-3; clone_size: -; d_call: -; j_call: TRBJ1-2; cdr3_length: 15; cdr3_nt: TGCGCCAGCAGCCAAGCCCGATTTGGGGGGGGAGGCTACACCTTC; cdr3_aa: CASSQARFGGGGYTF
v_call: TRBV4-3; clone_size: -; d_call: -; j_call: TRBJ2-5; cdr3_length: 13; cdr3_nt: TGCGCCAGCAGCCAAGATCTCTCAGAGACCCAGTACTTC; cdr3_aa: CASSQDLSETQYF
v_call: TRBV4-2; clone_size: -; d_call: TRBD1; j_call: TRBJ1-2; cdr3_length: 15; cdr3_nt: TGTGCCAGCAGCCAGCGGACAGGGATAAACTATGGCTACACCTTC; cdr3_aa: CASSQRTGINYGYTF
v_call: TRBV7-9; clone_size: -; d_call: -; j_call: TRBJ2-7; cdr3_length: 14; cdr3_nt: TGTGCCAGCAGCTTAGGCGCCAGGGACTACGAGCAGTACTTC; cdr3_aa: CASSLGARDYEQYF
v_call: TRBV4-3; clone_size: -; d_call: -; j_call: TRBJ1-5; cdr3_length: 14; cdr3_nt: TGCGCCAGCAGCCAAGATCGGGGGAATCAGCCCCAGCATTTT; cdr3_aa: CASSQDRGNQPQHF
v_call: TRBV4-2; clone_size: -; d_call: TRBD1; j_call: TRBJ2-7; cdr3_length: 15; cdr3_nt: TGTGCCAGCAGCTCTGGGGGGACAGGGTCCTACGAGCAGTACTTC; cdr3_aa: CASSSGGTGSYEQYF
v_call: TRBV7-3; clone_size: -; d_call: TRBD1; j_call: TRBJ2-5; cdr3_length: 17; cdr3_nt: TGTGCCAGCAGCTTAACGGGGGGACAGGGAAAAGAAGAGACCCAGTACTTC; cdr3_aa: CASSLTGGQGKEETQYF
v_call: TRBV15; clone_size: -; d_call: -; j_call: TRBJ1-5; cdr3_length: 15; cdr3_nt: TGTGCCACCAGCAGACAGGGTAAGGGCAATCAGCCCCAGCATTTT; cdr3_aa: CATSRQGKGNQPQHF
v_call: TRBV27; clone_size: -; d_call: -; j_call: TRBJ1-1; cdr3_length: 13; cdr3_nt: TGTGCCAGCAGCTCAGGTTTGGCCGCTGAAGCTTTCTTT; cdr3_aa: CASSSGLAAEAFF